This T cell receptor beta chain originates from a study of blood T cell repertoires in COVID-19. Whole-study context: Sites in the United States, Italy and Spain provided acute and convalescent COVID-19 samples. The cDNA or gDNA used as material had been derived from T cells, B-cell-depleted T cells, or PBMCs.

In the source study's methods: Amplification from reference gene primers served as the basis for estimated nucleated cell counts. Clones were sequenced by immunoSEQ multiplex PCR, and TCRdb holds only the in-frame ones, with some missing. The D gene and trimming were derived from the DNA, and the V and J assignments and clone size from that table. The sample holds about 63,000 clones; 85% to 95% are singletons and the top ten take approximately 4.2%. Trimming shortened V by 2 bases and J by 3 bases, and 13 bases separated the two germline ends. Germline V gene lookup returns CDR1 LGHDT and CDR2 YNNKEL (reference sequence). The length of the CDR3 is 15 residues.

The source is a man aged 45 to 65 with active COVID-19. J is TRBJ1-1 and V is TRBV3-1 (or the pseudogene TRBV3-2); D might be TRBD1 (5 bases). Sequencing was done on a sample of peripheral blood. This CDR3 is CASSQSQGQDTEAFF. The DNA of the CDR3 is TGTGCCAGCAGCCAATCCCAGGGTCAGGACACTGAAGCTTTCTTT.